These T cell receptor beta chains were read from a single sample in a study of blood T cell repertoires in COVID-19. Sequencing was performed with immunoSEQ multiplex PCR; in TCRdb, only in-frame clones are kept and a portion is missing. Seen here are more than 200,000 clones, around 87% observed once, and the top ten hold about 7%. The source material was PBMCs or T cells enriched from blood (not recorded which). These receptors all come from a man aged 25 to 40 in a cohort exposed to, infected with or recovered from COVID-19 (not recorded which). Each CDR3 is given with its conserved first and last residue. D genes are given only for firm matches. Clone size is given for some rows only: seen once, a few or many times, or a class if the clone is expanded.

j_gene | abundance | v_gene | d_gene | CDR3aa | CDR3nt
TRBJ2-1 | NA | TRBV28 | TRBD1 | CASSSYNRGHEQFF | TGTGCCAGCAGTTCTTACAACAGGGGTCATGAGCAGTTCTTC
TRBJ2-7 | NA | TRBV9 | TRBD2 | CASSVGASGTLEQYF | TGTGCCAGCAGCGTAGGGGCTAGCGGGACTCTCGAGCAGTACTTC
TRBJ2-7 | NA | TRBV28 | NA | CASSLGAYEQYF | TGTGCCAGCAGTTTAGGGGCATACGAGCAGTACTTC
TRBJ2-1 | NA | TRBV9 | NA | CASTPTTGSVYNEQFF | TGTGCCAGCACCCCTACGACGGGGTCCGTGTACAATGAGCAGTTCTTC
TRBJ1-2 | NA | TRBV28 | NA | CASSRLGSGYGYTF | TGTGCCAGCAGCCGACTGGGGAGCGGCTATGGCTACACCTTC
TRBJ2-2 | NA | TRBV29-1 | TRBD1 | CSVRYPGQGNTGELFF | TGCAGCGTTAGATATCCGGGACAGGGGAACACCGGGGAGCTGTTTTTT
TRBJ1-2 | NA | TRBV9 | TRBD1 | CASSEDRGGYGYTF | TGTGCCAGCAGCGAGGACAGGGGCGGCTATGGCTACACCTTC
TRBJ2-1 | NA | TRBV6-5 | NA | CASSDHTEEQFF | TGTGCCAGCAGCGACCATACAGAGGAGCAGTTCTTC
TRBJ2-7 | NA | TRBV4-1 | NA | CASSQVPRGGSYEQYF | TGCGCCAGCAGCCAAGTTCCCAGGGGAGGGTCCTACGAGCAGTACTTC
TRBJ1-5 | once | TRBV28 | NA | CASMQSNQPQHF | TGTGCCAGCATGCAGAGCAATCAGCCCCAGCATTTT
TRBJ2-7 | NA | TRBV5-6 | NA | CASSFGGRAGEQYF | TGTGCCAGCAGCTTCGGGGGGCGGGCCGGGGAGCAGTACTTC
TRBJ2-7 | NA | TRBV4-1 | NA | CASSQDAGLPAYEQYF | TGCGCCAGCAGCCAAGATGCCGGACTTCCGGCCTACGAGCAGTACTTC
TRBJ1-2 | once | TRBV2 | TRBD1 | CASSETRQGASHGYTF | TGTGCCAGCAGTGAGACCCGACAGGGGGCAAGTCATGGCTACACCTTC
TRBJ1-3 | NA | TRBV6-1 | NA | CASSEHRGNTIYF | TGTGCCAGCAGTGAACATAGAGGAAACACCATATATTTT
TRBJ2-7 | NA | TRBV5-4 | NA | CASSLAGIRTEQYF | TGTGCCAGCAGCTTGGCCGGGATTAGAACGGAGCAGTACTTC
TRBJ1-1 | NA | TRBV9 | NA | CASSEGTHTEAFF | TGTGCCAGCAGCGAAGGGACACACACTGAAGCTTTCTTT
TRBJ2-2 | NA | TRBV24-1 | TRBD1 | CATSDLPTGGIHPTNTGELFF | TGTGCCACCAGTGATTTACCGACAGGGGGAATTCATCCTACGAACACCGGGGAGCTGTTTTTT
TRBJ2-7 | NA | TRBV7-2 | NA | CASSSNPRVVEGRIYEQYF | TGTGCCAGCAGCTCTAACCCTCGGGTCGTAGAAGGGAGAATATACGAGCAGTACTTC
TRBJ2-5 | NA | TRBV27 | TRBD2 | CASSPGWEGETQYF | TGTGCCAGCAGCCCGGGGTGGGAGGGAGAGACCCAGTACTTC
TRBJ2-2 | NA | TRBV9 | NA | CASSVAQGETGELFF | TGTGCCAGCAGCGTAGCGCAGGGTGAAACCGGGGAGCTGTTTTTT
TRBJ2-3 | NA | TRBV4-3 | TRBD1 | CASSPRTGANTDTQYF | TGCGCCAGCAGCCCCCGGACAGGGGCGAACACAGATACGCAGTATTTT
TRBJ2-5 | NA | TRBV2 | NA | CASRGLKIWTQYF | TGTGCCAGCAGGGGCCTAAAGATATGGACCCAGTACTTC
TRBJ1-1 | NA | TRBV5-1 | TRBD1 | CASSVATGTGGLGTEAFF | TGCGCCAGCAGCGTAGCAACCGGGACAGGGGGCTTGGGCACTGAAGCTTTCTTT
TRBJ1-5 | NA | TRBV28 | NA | CASVRQENQPQHF | TGTGCCAGCGTAAGACAGGAGAATCAGCCCCAGCATTTT
TRBJ2-1 | NA | TRBV28 | NA | CATDGNYNEQFF | TGTGCCACGGACGGGAACTACAATGAGCAGTTCTTC
TRBJ1-1 | NA | TRBV3-1/TRBV3-2 | NA | CASTQEGRTEAFF | TGTGCCAGCACCCAGGAGGGGAGGACTGAAGCTTTCTTT
TRBJ1-2 | NA | TRBV7-8 | NA | CASSLAQFFGYTF | TGTGCCAGCAGCTTAGCTCAGTTTTTTGGCTACACCTTC
TRBJ1-6 | NA | TRBV5-1 | TRBD1 | CASSFWTGGTYNSPLHF | TGCGCCAGCAGCTTTTGGACAGGGGGTACCTATAATTCACCCCTCCACTTT
TRBJ2-1 | NA | TRBV7-9 | TRBD2 | CASSLVPASGGHNEQFF | TGTGCCAGCAGCTTAGTCCCGGCTAGCGGGGGACACAATGAGCAGTTCTTC
TRBJ1-2 | NA | TRBV1 | NA | CTSSRPDRSPEAGYTF | TGCACCAGCAGCCGGCCTGACAGGTCTCCCGAGGCCGGCTACACCTTC
TRBJ2-7 | NA | TRBV4-1 | TRBD1 | CASSQTRTGSYEQYF | TGCGCCAGCAGCCAGACCAGGACAGGGAGCTACGAGCAGTACTTC
TRBJ2-7 | NA | TRBV5-1 | NA | CASSLGGLTYEQYF | TGCGCCAGCAGCTTGGGTGGCTTGACCTACGAGCAGTACTTC
TRBJ2-7 | NA | TRBV5-1 | NA | CASSPGDYEQYF | TGCGCCAGCAGCCCGGGGGACTACGAGCAGTACTTC
TRBJ2-5 | NA | TRBV2 | TRBD2 | CASRTRGGRETQYF | TGTGCCAGCAGAACCCGGGGCGGGAGAGAGACCCAGTACTTC
TRBJ2-1 | NA | TRBV11-3 | NA | CASSLSLGSGQFF | TGTGCCAGCAGCTTAAGCTTGGGGAGTGGGCAGTTCTTC
TRBJ2-6 | NA | TRBV28 | TRBD1 | CASNRQGARGANVLTF | TGTGCCAGCAATCGCCAGGGGGCGCGTGGGGCCAACGTCCTGACTTTC
TRBJ2-1 | NA | TRBV3-1/TRBV3-2 | TRBD2 | CASSPPIAGVNEQFF | TGTGCCAGCAGCCCCCCAATAGCGGGAGTCAATGAGCAGTTCTTC
TRBJ1-3 | NA | TRBV7-9 | NA | CASSLEGGNSGNTIYF | TGTGCCAGCAGCTTAGAGGGGGGGAATTCTGGAAACACCATATATTTT
TRBJ1-4 | few | TRBV19 | TRBD1 | CASTSGTGEEKLFF | TGTGCCAGCACCTCCGGGACAGGGGAAGAAAAACTGTTTTTT
TRBJ2-3 | NA | TRBV27 | TRBD2 | CASSSLAGDSDTQYF | TGTGCCAGCAGTTCACTAGCGGGAGATTCAGATACGCAGTATTTT
TRBJ2-3 | NA | TRBV27 | NA | CASRPLIATDTQYF | TGTGCCAGCAGACCCTTGATAGCCACAGATACGCAGTATTTT
TRBJ1-1 | NA | TRBV20-1 | NA | CSARLTIEAFF | TGCAGTGCTAGGTTGACAATTGAAGCTTTCTTT
TRBJ2-5 | NA | TRBV7-8 | TRBD2 | CASSLVGGSQETQYF | TGTGCCAGCAGCTTAGTGGGCGGGAGTCAAGAGACCCAGTACTTC